Following are 14 T cell receptor beta chains from one sample sequenced in a study of identical twins. TCRdb analysed the 5' RACE reads with MiXCR anew, one entry per CDR3 protein. The top ten clones hold over 7% of a sample with fewer than 450,000 distinct CDR3 sequences, around 9.7% of them seen once. The source material was naive T cells sorted from blood. The source is a woman in her forties or fifties in good health.

J is TRBJ1-2 and V is TRBV7-9; D is unresolved. The germline V gene encodes CDR1 SEHNR and CDR2 FQNEAQ (reference sequence). V shed 5 bases and J shed 3 bases, with 28 bases lying between them. The CDR3 totals 19 residues. CDR3 in amino acids: CASSMIIPSAPVTDYGYTF. The CDR3 DNA is TGTGCCAGCAGCATGATTATACCATCGGCCCCGGTGACGGACTATGGCTACACCTTC.

The rearrangement uses TRBV20-1 and TRBJ2-3; maybe TRBD2 (5 bases). CDR1 is DFQATT, CDR2 SNEGSKA, per germline (reference sequence). V was trimmed by 0 bases and J by 5 bases, leaving 15 bases between them. The CDR3 spans 15 residues. The CDR3 spells CSARDIEAAGDTQYF. The CDR3 region has the DNA TGCAGTGCTAGAGATATTGAGGCTGCGGGAGATACGCAGTATTTT.

This clonotype was seen at least ten times. The J gene is TRBJ1-2, the V gene TRBV12-3 or TRBV12-4; unclear D gene. V lost 10 bases, J lost 7 bases, and 19 bases lay in between. This CDR3 has 13 residues. In nucleotides, the CDR3 is TGTGCCACCAACCCCCCAGGCCGCTTTGGCTACACCTTC. Translated: CATNPPGRFGYTF.

The V call is TRBV6-6, the J call TRBJ2-3, with TRBD2 matching 9 bases. Losses at the gene ends were 4 bases for V and 14 bases for J; bases not matched to a gene: 4. In germline, CDR1 is MNHNY, CDR2 SVGAGI (reference sequence). This CDR3 is 11 amino acids long. The CDR3 spells CASSLAGVGYF. CDR3 bases: TGTGCCAGCAGTTTAGCGGGAGTGGGGTATTTT.

This clonotype was seen more than once but under ten times. The chain combines TRBV12-3 or TRBV12-4 with TRBJ2-3, with TRBD2 matching 7 bases. V gave up 9 bases and J gave up 7 bases; unmatched junction bases: 10. The CDR3 is 13 amino acids. CDR3 sequence (DNA): TGTGCCAGTCAAAGGGAGGGCATGAATACGCAGTATTTT. It yields the protein CASQREGMNTQYF.

The rearrangement links TRBV29-1 to TRBJ2-1, with a weak D call TRBD2 (5 bases). CDR1 is SQVTM, CDR2 ANQGSEA, per germline. With 4 bases removed from V and 10 bases from J, the gap between germline ends came to 17 bases. The CDR3 is 13 residues long. CDR3 nucleotides: TGCAGCGTTGGCTTCGGAGGCCCCAGAGAGCAGTTCTTC. Amino acids: CSVGFGGPREQFF.

This clonotype came up many times. The V and J genes are TRBV27 and TRBJ1-5; no firm D call. The CDR3 contains 14 residues. Germline CDR1 and CDR2: MNHEY and SMNVEV (reference sequence). The ends were cut back, 3 bases at V and 5 bases at J, with 11 bases in the middle. DNA of the CDR3: TGTGCCAGCAGTTTTCGAGGGAACCATCAGCCCCAGCATTTT. This gives the protein CASSFRGNHQPQHF.

This clonotype was recorded only once. In this CDR3 the conserved last residue, phenylalanine or tryptophan, is missing, so a read error is likely. The CDR3 nucleotides are TGTGCCAGCAGCTTAGCGATCGGGACAGGGAGGTACAATGAGCAGTTCTGC. This sequence encodes CASSLAIGTGRYNEQFC. V gene TRBV7-9 combines with J gene TRBJ2-1; 9 bases line up with TRBD1. Trimming cost V 0 bases and J 4 bases; bases outside gene matches: 7. CDR3 length equals 17 residues. Germline CDR1 and CDR2: SEHNR and FQNEAQ (reference sequence).

This chain links TRBV29-1 with TRBJ2-2; the D is unclear. The V end was cut by 4 bases, the J end by 8 bases, with 5 bases between. Per the germline V gene, CDR1 is SQVTM and CDR2 is ANQGSEA. The length of the CDR3 is 10 residues. Here the CDR3 reads CSVGGGELFF. The CDR3 region has the DNA TGCAGCGTTGGTGGTGGGGAGCTGTTTTTT.

The chain has TRBV30 and TRBJ2-7; D may be TRBD1 (5 bases). The CDR3 is made up of 16 amino acids. Looked up from germline, CDR1 is GTSNPN and CDR2 is SVGIG (reference sequence). Trimming took 4 bases from V and 2 from J, leaving 21 bases between them. The CDR3 coding sequence is TGTGCCTGGAAGCAGGACAAACGATTGCCAACCTACGAGCAGTACGTC. Its translation is CAWKQDKRLPTYEQYV.

This clonotype was seen a few times. The V gene is TRBV14, the J gene TRBJ2-2, with D perhaps TRBD1 (5 bases). Trimming took 1 base from V and 4 from J, leaving 10 bases between them. The CDR3 loop spans 15 amino acids. The germline V gene encodes CDR1 SGHDN and CDR2 FVKESK. CDR3 residues: CASSQAGFLTGELFF. The DNA of the CDR3 is TGTGCCAGCAGCCAAGCAGGGTTCCTCACCGGGGAGCTGTTTTTT.

The genes are TRBV7-9 and TRBJ1-3, with unresolved D. V lost 1 base and J 8 bases, leaving 9 bases between the germline ends. Germline-derived CDR1 and CDR2 are SEHNR and FQNEAQ (reference sequence). There are 13 residues in the CDR3. The CDR3 here is CASSLGSGDTIYF. The CDR3, as DNA: TGTGCCAGCAGCTTAGGGTCTGGGGACACCATATATTTT.

The chain has TRBV29-1 and TRBJ2-3, with 9 bases lining up with TRBD1. With 6 bases clipped from V and 5 bases from J, the junction kept 6 bases outside the gene matches. Germline V gene sequence: CDR1 SQVTM, CDR2 ANQGSEA. The CDR3 is 13 amino acids. The DNA for the CDR3 is TGCAGCGTCTCTGGACAGGGGAAAGATACGCAGTATTTT. As protein: CSVSGQGKDTQYF.

The sample holds a few counts of this clonotype. The genes are TRBV5-1 and TRBJ2-1; 9 bases are a match to TRBD2. CDR1 and CDR2 (germline): SGHRS, YFSETQ. The ends lost 2 bases at V and 10 bases at J; junction bases unmatched: 7. CDR3 length: 14 residues. The chain's CDR3 is CASSFQRAGGEQFF. CDR3 nucleotide sequence: TGCGCCAGCAGCTTTCAAAGAGCGGGAGGAGAGCAGTTCTTC. The variable domain in full, completed from reference TRBV5-1 and TRBJ2-1, reads KAGVTQTPRYLIKTRGQQVTLSCSPISGHRSVSWYQQTPGQGLQFLFEYFSETQRNKGNFPGRFSGRQFSNSRSEMNVSTLELGDSALYLCASSFQRAGGEQFFGPGTRLTVL.